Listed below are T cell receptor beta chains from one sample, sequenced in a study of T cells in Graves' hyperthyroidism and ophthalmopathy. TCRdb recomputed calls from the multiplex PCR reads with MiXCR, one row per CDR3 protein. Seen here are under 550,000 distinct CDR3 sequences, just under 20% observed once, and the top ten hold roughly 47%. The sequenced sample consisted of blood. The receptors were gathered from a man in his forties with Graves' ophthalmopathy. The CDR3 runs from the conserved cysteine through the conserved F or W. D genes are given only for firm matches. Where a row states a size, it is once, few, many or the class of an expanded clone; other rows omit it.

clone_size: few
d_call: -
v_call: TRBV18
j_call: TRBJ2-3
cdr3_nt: TGTGCCAGCTCACCACTAGGGCCCCCGTTAACAGATACGCAGTATTTT
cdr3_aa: CASSPLGPPLTDTQYF

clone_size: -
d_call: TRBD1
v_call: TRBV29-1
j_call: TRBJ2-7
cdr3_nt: TGCAGCGTTCAAACGGGACAGGGCTACGAGCAGTACTTC
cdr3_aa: CSVQTGQGYEQYF

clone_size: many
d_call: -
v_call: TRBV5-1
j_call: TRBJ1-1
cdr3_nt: TGCGCCAGCAGCTGGGGGGCTTCAAGCACTGAAGCTTTCTTT
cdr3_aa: CASSWGASSTEAFF

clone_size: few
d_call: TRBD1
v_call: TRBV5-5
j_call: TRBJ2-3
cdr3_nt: TGTGCCAGCACTCCTGTTCGACAGGGGGCCACAGATACGCAGTATTTT
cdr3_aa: CASTPVRQGATDTQYF

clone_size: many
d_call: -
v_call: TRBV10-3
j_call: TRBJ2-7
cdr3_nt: TGTGCCATCAGTGGGACTCCAGGGGCCTATGGCGAGCAGTACTTC
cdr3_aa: CAISGTPGAYGEQYF

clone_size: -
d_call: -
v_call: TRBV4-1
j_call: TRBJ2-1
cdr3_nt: TGCGCCAGCAGCCAAGATGGGGGAAGGGGAGAGTGGGCGGTTTACAATGAGCAGTTCTTC
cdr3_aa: CASSQDGGRGEWAVYNEQFF

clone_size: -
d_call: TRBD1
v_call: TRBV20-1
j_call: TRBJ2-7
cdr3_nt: TGCAGTGCTAGAGATGGGGGACAGTACGAGCAGTACTTC
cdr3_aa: CSARDGGQYEQYF

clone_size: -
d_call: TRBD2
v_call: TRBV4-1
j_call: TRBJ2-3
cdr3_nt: TGCGCCAGCAGCCAAGATCATCCGGGGGGGGCCACAGATACGCAGTATTTT
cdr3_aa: CASSQDHPGGATDTQYF

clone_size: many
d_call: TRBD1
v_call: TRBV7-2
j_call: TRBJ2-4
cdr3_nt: TGTGCCAGCAGCTTAAGGGCAGGGGGAACCAAAAACATTCAGTACTTC
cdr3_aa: CASSLRAGGTKNIQYF

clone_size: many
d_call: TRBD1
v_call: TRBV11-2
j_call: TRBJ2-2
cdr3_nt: TGTGCCAGCAGCTTAGGGACAGGGTGGACCGGGGAGCTGTTTTTT
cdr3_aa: CASSLGTGWTGELFF

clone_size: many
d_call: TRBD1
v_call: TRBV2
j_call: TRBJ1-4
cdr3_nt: TGTGCCAGCAGCATCTCGGGACAGCTCGGTGAAAAACTGTTTTTT
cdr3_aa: CASSISGQLGEKLFF

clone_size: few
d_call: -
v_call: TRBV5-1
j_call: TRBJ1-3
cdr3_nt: TGCGCCAGCAGCTTTGACGGTTCGAGAAACACCATATATTTT
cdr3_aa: CASSFDGSRNTIYF

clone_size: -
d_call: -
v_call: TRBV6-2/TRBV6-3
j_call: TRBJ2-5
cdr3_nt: TGTGCCAGCAGTTACATCTGGGGCCAAGAGACCCAGTACTTC
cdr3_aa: CASSYIWGQETQYF

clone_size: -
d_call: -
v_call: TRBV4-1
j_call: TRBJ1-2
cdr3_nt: TGCGCCAGCAGCCGGGCAGGGTTAGCCTATGGCTACACCTTC
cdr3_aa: CASSRAGLAYGYTF

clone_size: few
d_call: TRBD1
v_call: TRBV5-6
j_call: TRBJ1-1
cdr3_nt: TGTGCCAGCAGCTTGGGACAGGGGGCCGGGCGAATTGTCTTT
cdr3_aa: CASSLGQGAGRIVF